This T cell receptor (beta chain) was sequenced in a study of identical twins. The CDR3 contains 12 residues. CDR1 and CDR2 from the germline V gene are SQVTM and ANQGSEA. Trimming took 3 bases from V and 4 from J, leaving 8 bases between them. Many counts were recorded for this clonotype. MiXCR, run by TCRdb on the 5' RACE reads, gives a single entry per CDR3 protein. Altogether around 670,000 distinct CDR3 sequences are present, 5.5% to 6.5% being singletons, with the ten largest covering roughly 1.8%. The sequenced sample consisted of naive T cells sorted from blood. The V and J genes are TRBV29-1 and TRBJ2-3; possibly TRBD1 for D (6 bases). This clonotype was sampled from a man younger than 35 in good health. The CDR3 protein is CSVESGADTQYF. Written as DNA, the CDR3 is TGCAGCGTTGAGTCAGGGGCAGATACGCAGTATTTT.